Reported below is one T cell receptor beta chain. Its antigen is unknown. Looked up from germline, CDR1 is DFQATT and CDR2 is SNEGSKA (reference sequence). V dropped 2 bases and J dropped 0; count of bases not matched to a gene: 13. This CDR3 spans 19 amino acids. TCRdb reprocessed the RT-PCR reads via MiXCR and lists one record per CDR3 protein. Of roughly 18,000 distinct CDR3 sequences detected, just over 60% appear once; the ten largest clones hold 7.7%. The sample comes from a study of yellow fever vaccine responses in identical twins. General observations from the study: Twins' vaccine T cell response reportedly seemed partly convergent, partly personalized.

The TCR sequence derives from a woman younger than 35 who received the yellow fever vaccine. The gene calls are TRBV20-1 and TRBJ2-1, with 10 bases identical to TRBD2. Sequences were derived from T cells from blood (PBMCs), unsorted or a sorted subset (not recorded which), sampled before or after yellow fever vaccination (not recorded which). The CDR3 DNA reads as TGCAGTGCTAGACCCCTGGTAGCGGGGGGAAGAAGCTCCTACAATGAGCAGTTCTTC. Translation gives CSARPLVAGGRSSYNEQFF.